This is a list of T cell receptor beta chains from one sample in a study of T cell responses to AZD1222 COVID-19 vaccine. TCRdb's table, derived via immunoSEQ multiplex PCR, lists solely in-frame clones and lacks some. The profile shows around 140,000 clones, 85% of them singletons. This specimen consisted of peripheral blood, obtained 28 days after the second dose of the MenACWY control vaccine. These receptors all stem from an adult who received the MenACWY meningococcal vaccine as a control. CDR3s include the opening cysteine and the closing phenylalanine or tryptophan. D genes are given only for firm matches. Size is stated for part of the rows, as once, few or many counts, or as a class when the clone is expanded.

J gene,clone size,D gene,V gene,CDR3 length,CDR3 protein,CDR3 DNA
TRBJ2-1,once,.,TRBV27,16,CASTRERSSSYNEQFF,TGTGCCAGCACCCGGGAACGGTCGAGCTCCTACAATGAGCAGTTCTTC
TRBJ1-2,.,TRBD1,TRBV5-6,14,CASSGDRGNYGYTF,TGTGCCAGCAGCGGGGACAGGGGAAACTATGGCTACACCTTC
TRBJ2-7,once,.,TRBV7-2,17,CASSLAVPWGQAYEQYF,TGTGCCAGCAGCTTAGCGGTGCCCTGGGGCCAAGCCTACGAGCAGTACTTC
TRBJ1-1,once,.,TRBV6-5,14,CASSYIPRDPEAFF,TGTGCCAGCAGTTACATCCCCAGGGATCCTGAAGCTTTCTTT
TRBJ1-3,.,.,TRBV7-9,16,CASSLGRGNSGNTIYF,TGTGCCAGCAGCTTAGGGCGGGGAAACTCTGGAAACACCATATATTTT
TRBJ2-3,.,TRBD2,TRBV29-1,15,CSVEGSSGVSDTQYF,TGCAGCGTGGAAGGGTCTAGCGGGGTATCAGATACGCAGTATTTT
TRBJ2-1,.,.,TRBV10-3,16,CAITSGQLSSYNEQFF,TGTGCCATCACCTCTGGACAGTTGAGCTCCTACAATGAGCAGTTCTTC
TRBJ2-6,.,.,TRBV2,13,CASIVSGANVLTF,TGTGCCAGTATCGTCTCTGGGGCCAACGTCCTGACTTTC
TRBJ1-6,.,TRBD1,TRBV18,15,CASSPRQGAGSPLHF,TGTGCCAGCTCACCACGACAGGGTGCGGGCTCACCCCTCCACTTT
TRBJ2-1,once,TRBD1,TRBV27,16,CASSYGDRGSYNEQFF,TGTGCCAGCAGTTATGGGGACAGGGGCTCCTACAATGAGCAGTTCTTC
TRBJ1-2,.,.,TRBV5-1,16,CASSLPTQGPNYGYTF,TGCGCCAGCAGCCTCCCTACCCAGGGGCCTAACTATGGCTACACCTTC
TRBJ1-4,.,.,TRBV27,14,CASSSLATNEKLFF,TGTGCCAGCAGTTCCCTCGCAACTAATGAAAAACTGTTTTTT
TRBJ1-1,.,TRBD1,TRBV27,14,CASNLDRDHTEAFF,TGTGCCAGCAATTTGGACAGGGATCACACTGAAGCTTTCTTT
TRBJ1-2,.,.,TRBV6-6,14,CASMGASSNYGYTF,TGTGCCAGCATGGGAGCCTCTTCTAACTATGGCTACACCTTC
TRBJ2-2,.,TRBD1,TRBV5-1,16,CASSWKGTGDTGELFF,TGCGCCAGCAGCTGGAAAGGGACAGGGGACACCGGGGAGCTGTTTTTT
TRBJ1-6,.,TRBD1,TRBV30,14,CAWSVPQGISPLHF,TGTGCCTGGAGTGTACCACAGGGGATATCACCCCTCCACTTT
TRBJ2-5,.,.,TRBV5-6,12,CASSLTRETQYF,TGTGCCAGCAGCTTAACCAGGGAGACCCAGTACTTC
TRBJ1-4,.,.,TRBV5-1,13,CASSLGRSEKLFF,TGCGCCAGCAGCTTGGGACGGAGCGAAAAACTGTTTTTT
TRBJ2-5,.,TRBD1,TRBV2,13,CASGQEVQETQYF,TGTGCCAGTGGACAGGAGGTCCAAGAGACCCAGTACTTC
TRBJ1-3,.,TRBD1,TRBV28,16,CASSFRGTGKGNTIYF,TGTGCCAGCAGTTTCCGAGGGACAGGAAAGGGAAACACCATATATTTT
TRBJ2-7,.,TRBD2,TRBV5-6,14,CASSPGLAGYEQYF,TGTGCCAGCAGCCCGGGGCTAGCGGGGTACGAGCAGTACTTC
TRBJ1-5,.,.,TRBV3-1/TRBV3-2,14,CASSQDRMISPQHF,TGTGCCAGCAGCCAAGATAGGATGATCAGCCCCCAGCATTTT
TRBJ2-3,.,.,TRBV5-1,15,CASSFGGRGTDTQYF,TGCGCCAGCAGCTTTGGGGGGCGAGGCACAGATACGCAGTATTTT
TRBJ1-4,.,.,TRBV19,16,CASSIFSQGPNEKLFF,TGTGCCAGTAGTATTTTTTCTCAGGGACCTAATGAAAAACTGTTTTTT
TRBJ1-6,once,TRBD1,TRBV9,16,CASSPGQGNYNSPLHF,TGTGCCAGCAGTCCGGGACAGGGAAACTATAATTCACCCCTCCACTTT
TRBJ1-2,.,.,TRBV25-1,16,CASSESWGRGSYGYTF,TGTGCCAGCAGTGAATCCTGGGGCAGGGGCTCCTATGGCTACACCTTC
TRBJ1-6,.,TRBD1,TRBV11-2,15,CASSLVQGALSPLHF,TGTGCCAGCAGCTTAGTACAGGGGGCCCTTTCACCCCTCCACTTT
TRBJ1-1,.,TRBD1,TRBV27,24,CASSFHIASGTGPFLNNMNTEAFF,TGTGCCAGCAGTTTTCACATAGCGTCCGGGACAGGGCCTTTCCTTAACAACATGAACACTGAAGCTTTCTTT
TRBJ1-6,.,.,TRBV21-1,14,CASSKALDNSPLHF,TGTGCCAGCAGCAAAGCCTTGGATAATTCACCCCTCCACTTT
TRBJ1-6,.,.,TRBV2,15,CASSEGARVNSPLHF,TGTGCCAGCAGTGAAGGGGCCAGGGTAAATTCACCCCTCCACTTT
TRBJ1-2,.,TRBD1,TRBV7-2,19,CASSSIPLPTGGAGYGYTF,TGTGCCAGCAGCTCAATCCCCCTACCGACAGGGGGCGCTGGCTATGGCTACACCTTC
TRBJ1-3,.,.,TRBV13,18,CASSLERAGPSSGNTIYF,TGTGCCAGCAGCTTAGAGAGGGCAGGCCCGAGCTCTGGAAACACCATATATTTT
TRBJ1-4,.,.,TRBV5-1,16,CASSLGSQFYQEKLFF,TGCGCCAGCAGCTTGGGATCCCAGTTCTACCAAGAAAAACTGTTTTTT
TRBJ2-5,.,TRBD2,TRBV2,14,CASSGTSGVETQYF,TGTGCCAGCAGTGGGACTAGCGGGGTGGAGACCCAGTACTTC
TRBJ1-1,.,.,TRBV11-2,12,CASSLRIGEAFF,TGTGCCAGCAGCTTACGTATTGGTGAAGCTTTCTTT
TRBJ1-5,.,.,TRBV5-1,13,CASSLVPDQPQHF,TGCGCCAGCAGCTTGGTCCCCGATCAGCCCCAGCATTTT
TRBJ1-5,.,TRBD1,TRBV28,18,CASNTQDRGYYGNQPQHF,TGTGCCAGCAACACGCAGGACAGGGGCTATTACGGCAATCAGCCCCAGCATTTT
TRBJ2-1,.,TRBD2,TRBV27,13,CASSLRGLAGQFF,TGTGCCAGCAGTTTACGAGGACTAGCGGGTCAGTTCTTC
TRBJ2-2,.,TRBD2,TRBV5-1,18,CASSLVLAGGPNTGELFF,TGCGCCAGCAGCTTGGTATTAGCGGGAGGCCCGAACACCGGGGAGCTGTTTTTT
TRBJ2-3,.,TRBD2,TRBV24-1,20,CATSDFYPSTSGYSTDTQYF,TGTGCCACCAGTGATTTTTACCCTTCGACTAGCGGGTATAGCACAGATACGCAGTATTTT
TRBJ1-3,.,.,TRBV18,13,CASSPNAGNTIYF,TGTGCCAGCTCTCCCAACGCTGGAAACACCATATATTTT
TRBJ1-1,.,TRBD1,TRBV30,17,CAWSFPAGGGRNTEAFF,TGTGCCTGGAGTTTCCCAGCAGGGGGAGGGCGAAACACTGAAGCTTTCTTT
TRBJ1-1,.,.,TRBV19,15,CASSLGLFGNTEAFF,TGTGCCAGTAGTTTGGGACTTTTTGGGAACACTGAAGCTTTCTTT